This entry features one T cell receptor (beta chain) sequence. Its antigen is not identified. Patients had newly diagnosed, untreated stage II-IVA oral cavity squamous cell carcinoma. Blood cells were analyzed directly, without culture or expansion. This entry is derived from a study of neoadjuvant anti-PD-1 for oral cavity cancer. Study at large: Patients without progression received a fourth nivolumab dose around day 43, then surgical resection on days 50-56.

Clones were read by immunoSEQ multiplex PCR, and TCRdb kept only the in-frame ones, dropping some. The repertoire consists of over 80,000 clones, with less than 85% occurring once and the leading ten covering 2.5% to 3.5%. The study, taken as a whole, reports: Pretreatment Treg/Th17 ratio correlated inversely with post-treatment tumor clonality.

Germline CDR1 and CDR2: SNHLY and FYNNEI. The CDR3 consists of 12 residues. V lost 1 base to trimming and J lost 3 bases, with 2 bases between them. The material was PBMCs, obtained before nivolumab (anti-PD-1) treatment. This sequence was found in a person aged 35-79 years with oral cavity squamous cell carcinoma. V usage is TRBV2 and J usage is TRBJ2-3; unclear D gene. In DNA form, the CDR3 reads TGTGCCAGCAGTGAAGGGACAGATACGCAGTATTTT. Its protein product is CASSEGTDTQYF.